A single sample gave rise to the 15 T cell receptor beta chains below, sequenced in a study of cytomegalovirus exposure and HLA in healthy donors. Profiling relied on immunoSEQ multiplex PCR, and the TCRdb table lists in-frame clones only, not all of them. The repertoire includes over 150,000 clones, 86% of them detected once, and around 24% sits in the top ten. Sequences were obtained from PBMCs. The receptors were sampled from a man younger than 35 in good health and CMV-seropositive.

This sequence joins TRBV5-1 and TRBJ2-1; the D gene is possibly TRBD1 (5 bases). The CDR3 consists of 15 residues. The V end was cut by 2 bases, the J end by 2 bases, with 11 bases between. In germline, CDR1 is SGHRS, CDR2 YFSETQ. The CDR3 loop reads CASSFNGQTYNEQFF. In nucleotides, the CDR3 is TGCGCCAGCAGCTTTAATGGACAAACCTACAATGAGCAGTTCTTC. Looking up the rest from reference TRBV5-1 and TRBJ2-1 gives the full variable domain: KAGVTQTPRYLIKTRGQQVTLSCSPISGHRSVSWYQQTPGQGLQFLFEYFSETQRNKGNFPGRFSGRQFSNSRSEMNVSTLELGDSALYLCASSFNGQTYNEQFFGPGTRLTVL.

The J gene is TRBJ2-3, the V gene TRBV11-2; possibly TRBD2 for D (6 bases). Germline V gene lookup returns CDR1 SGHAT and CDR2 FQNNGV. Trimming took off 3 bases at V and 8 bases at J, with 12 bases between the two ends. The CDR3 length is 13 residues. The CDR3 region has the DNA TGTGCCAGCAGCTTTCAGGAGGGTGGTACGCAGTATTTT. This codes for CASSFQEGGTQYF.

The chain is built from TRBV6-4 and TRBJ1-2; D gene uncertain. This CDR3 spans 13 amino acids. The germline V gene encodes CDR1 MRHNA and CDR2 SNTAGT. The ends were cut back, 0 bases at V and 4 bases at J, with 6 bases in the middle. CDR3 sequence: CASSDSAGYGYTF. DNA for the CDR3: TGTGCCAGCAGTGACTCTGCCGGCTATGGCTACACCTTC.

The CDR3 bases are TGTGCCAGCAGCGTGGGGGACAACCATCAAGAGACCCAGTACTTC. Its translation is CASSVGDNHQETQYF. The chain has TRBV9 and TRBJ2-5; D might be TRBD1 (6 bases). The CDR3 loop spans 15 amino acids. Trimming removed 2 bases from V and 2 bases from J, with 13 bases in between. Germline V gene data show CDR1 as SGDLS and CDR2 as YYNGEE.

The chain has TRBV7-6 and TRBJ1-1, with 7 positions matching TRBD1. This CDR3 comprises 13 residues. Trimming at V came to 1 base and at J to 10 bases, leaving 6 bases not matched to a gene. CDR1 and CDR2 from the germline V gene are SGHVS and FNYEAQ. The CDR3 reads CASSLDHRDRAFF. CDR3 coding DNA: TGTGCCAGCAGCTTAGACCACCGGGACAGAGCTTTCTTT. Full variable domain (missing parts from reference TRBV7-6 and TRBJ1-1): GAGVSQSPRYKVTKRGQDVALRCDPISGHVSLYWYRQALGQGPEFLTYFNYEAQQDKSGLPNDRFSAERPEGSISTLTIQRTEQRDSAMYRCASSLDHRDRAFFGQGTRLTVV.

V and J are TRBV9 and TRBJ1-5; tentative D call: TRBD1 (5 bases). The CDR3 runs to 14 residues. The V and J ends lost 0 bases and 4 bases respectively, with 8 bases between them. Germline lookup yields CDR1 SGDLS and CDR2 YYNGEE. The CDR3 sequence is CASSVAGGNQPQHF. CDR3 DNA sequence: TGTGCCAGCAGCGTAGCCGGGGGGAATCAGCCCCAGCATTTT.

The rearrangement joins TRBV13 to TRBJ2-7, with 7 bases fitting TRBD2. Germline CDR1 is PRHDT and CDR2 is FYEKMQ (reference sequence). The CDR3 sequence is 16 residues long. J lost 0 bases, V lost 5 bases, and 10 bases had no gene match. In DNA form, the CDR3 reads TGTGCCAGCAGCCATTCTTTGGCTAGCGGCTCCTACGAGCAGTACTTC. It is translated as CASSHSLASGSYEQYF.

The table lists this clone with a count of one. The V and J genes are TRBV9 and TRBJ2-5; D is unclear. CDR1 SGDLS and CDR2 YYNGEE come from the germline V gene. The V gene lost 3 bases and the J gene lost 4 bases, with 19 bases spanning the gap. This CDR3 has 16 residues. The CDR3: CASSADLRRPAETQYF. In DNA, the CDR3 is TGTGCCAGCAGCGCCGACTTGAGGCGCCCGGCAGAGACCCAGTACTTC.

The CDR3 nucleotides read TGTGCCAGCAGCCTAGTCCCGGGACAGGGTTCACCCCTCCACTTT. Translation: CASSLVPGQGSPLHF. The rearrangement joins TRBV7-2 to TRBJ1-6, with 9 positions matching TRBD1. CDR1 is SGHTA and CDR2 is FQGNSA in the germline V gene. The CDR3 spans 15 residues. V lost 5 bases to trimming and J lost 9 bases; unmatched junction nucleotides: 8. The full variable domain, its missing parts supplied by reference TRBV7-2 and TRBJ1-6, is GAGVSQSPSNKVTEKGKDVELRCDPISGHTALYWYRQSLGQGLEFLIYFQGNSAPDKSGLPSDRFSAERTGGSVSTLTIQRTQQEDSAVYLCASSLVPGQGSPLHFGNGTRLTVT.

For the CDR3, the DNA is TGTGCCAGCAGGGAGGGCGGGGGCTCCTACAATGAGCAGTTCTTC. This translates into CASREGGGSYNEQFF. This chain connects TRBV9 to TRBJ2-1; 7 bases are a match to TRBD2. CDR3 length: 15 residues. Germline trimming cut 5 bases from V and 0 bases from J; bases unmatched to any gene: 5. The germline gives CDR1 SGDLS, CDR2 YYNGEE.

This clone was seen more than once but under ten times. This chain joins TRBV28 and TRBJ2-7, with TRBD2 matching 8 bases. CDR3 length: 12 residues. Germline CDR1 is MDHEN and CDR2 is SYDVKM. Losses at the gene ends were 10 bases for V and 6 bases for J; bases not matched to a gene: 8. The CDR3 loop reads CATRGGLLEQYF. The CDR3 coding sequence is TGTGCCACCCGCGGGGGGCTCCTCGAGCAGTACTTC.

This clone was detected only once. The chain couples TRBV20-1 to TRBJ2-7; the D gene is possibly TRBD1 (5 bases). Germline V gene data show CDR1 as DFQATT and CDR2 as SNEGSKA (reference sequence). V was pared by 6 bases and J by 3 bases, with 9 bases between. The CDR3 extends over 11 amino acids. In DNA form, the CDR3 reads TGCAGTGCCCCCGACAGCTACGAGCAGTACTTC. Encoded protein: CSAPDSYEQYF.

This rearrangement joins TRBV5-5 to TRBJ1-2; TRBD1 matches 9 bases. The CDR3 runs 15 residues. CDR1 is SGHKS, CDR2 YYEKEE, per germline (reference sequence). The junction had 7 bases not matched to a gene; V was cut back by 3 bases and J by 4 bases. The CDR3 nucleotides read TGTGCCAGCAGCTCCGGAGGGACAGGGTTCTATGGCTACACCTTC. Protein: CASSSGGTGFYGYTF.

CDR3 coding DNA: TGTGCCAGCAGTGAAAGCCCTCACAGCGGCTATGGCTACACCTTC. It encodes CASSESPHSGYGYTF. The chain joins TRBV25-1 to TRBJ1-2; D is unresolved. The germline V gene encodes CDR1 MGHDK and CDR2 SYGVNS. Trimming removed 2 bases at V and 4 bases at J, with 14 bases between. The CDR3 contains 15 residues.

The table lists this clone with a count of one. CDR3 in amino acids: CASSPRGNYGYTF. CDR3 nucleotides: TGTGCCAGCAGTCCCAGGGGAAACTATGGCTACACCTTC. This sequence joins TRBV25-1 and TRBJ1-2, with D perhaps matching TRBD1 (6 bases). CDR3 size: 13 residues. V shed 5 bases and J shed 2 bases, with 9 bases lying between them. Germline-derived CDR1 and CDR2 are MGHDK and SYGVNS.